Listed here are 3 T cell receptor beta chains from one sample, sequenced in a study of blood T cell repertoires in COVID-19. Measured with immunoSEQ multiplex PCR; TCRdb has only the in-frame clones, and not every one. This table has 200,000 to 250,000 clones, more than 70% appearing once. The source material was peripheral blood. These receptor sequences come from a human donor in a cohort sampled during active COVID-19.

The chain carries TRBV24-1 and TRBJ1-4; TRBD1 agrees at 7 bases. CDR3 length: 15 residues. V lost 5 bases, J lost 8 bases, and 10 bases stayed unmatched. Germline V gene lookup returns CDR1 KGHDR and CDR2 SFDVKD. The CDR3: CATSASVTGIEKLFF. The CDR3 DNA follows: TGTGCCACCAGTGCTTCCGTGACAGGGATCGAAAAACTGTTTTTT.

Here the CDR3 DNA reads TGTGCCAGCAGTACGGGCAGAGGGGAGACCCAGTACTTC. Translating gives CASSTGRGETQYF. V and J are TRBV6-5 and TRBJ2-5, with D possibly matching TRBD2 (5 bases). The V gene lost 5 bases and the J gene lost 5 bases, with 12 bases spanning the gap. From germline, CDR1 is MNHEY and CDR2 SVGAGI. This CDR3 comprises 13 residues.

The chain couples TRBV5-6 to TRBJ2-5; 13 bases map to TRBD2. There are 16 residues in the CDR3. CDR1 and CDR2 from the germline V gene are SGHDT and YYEEEE. Unmatched junction bases numbered 9, after V lost 5 bases and J lost 5 bases. The CDR3 region has the DNA TGTGCCAGCAGGACTAGCGGGGGGCCCCGTGGGGAGACCCAGTACTTC. Its translation is CASRTSGGPRGETQYF.